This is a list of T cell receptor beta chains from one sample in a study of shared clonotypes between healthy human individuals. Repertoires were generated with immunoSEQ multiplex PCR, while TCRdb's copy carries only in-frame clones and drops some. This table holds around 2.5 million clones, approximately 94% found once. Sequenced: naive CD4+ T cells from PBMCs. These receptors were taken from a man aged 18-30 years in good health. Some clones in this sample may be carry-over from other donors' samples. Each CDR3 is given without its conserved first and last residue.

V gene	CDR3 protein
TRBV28	ASSLLAGSNTGELF
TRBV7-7	ASSSADRGRNEQF
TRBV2	ASSAGGSYEQY
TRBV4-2	ASSQEVGTGSYNEQF
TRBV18	ASSLVGQGQGAYEQY
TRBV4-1	ASSQTSGTTYEQY
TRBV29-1	SVDRVSPSNQPQH
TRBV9	ASSVGSGQETQY
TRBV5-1	ASSLTSGPPLDTQY
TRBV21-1	ASTLLSGARNQPQH
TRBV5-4	ASSLAVAGQETQY
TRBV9	ASSFRTNGVSYNEQF
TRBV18	ASSPSQTLYEQY
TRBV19	ASSVTSGMYNEQF
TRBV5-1	ASSLGRGAETQY
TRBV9	ASHRGVEKLF
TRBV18	ASSPDRRLYQETQY
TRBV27	ASSLHTPTELGGYT
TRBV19	ASTPWGSGPTYNEQF
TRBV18	ASSPPTGGSSEAF
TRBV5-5	ASSLEGGNQPQH
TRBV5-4	ASTEDGGGTDTQY
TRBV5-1	ASSLGTSGRGYNEQF
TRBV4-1	ASSPPGSGAPQGYT
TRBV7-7	ASSLVSSGSATGELF
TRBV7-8	ASTLVRGYEQY
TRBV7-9	ASSPDVILGGEAF
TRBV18	ASSPEGPGIQY
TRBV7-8	ASSPVGGPNEKLF
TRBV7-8	ASSVEGGFGEKLF
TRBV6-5	ASSKKDYTQY
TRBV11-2	ASRPPATITGELF
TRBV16	ASSQPDRDSYEQY